These T cell receptor beta chains were read from a single sample in a study of response to subunit inactivated influenza vaccine. TCRdb reprocessed the RT-PCR reads with MiXCR, giving one entry per CDR3 protein. Among 650,000 to 700,000 distinct CDR3 sequences listed, 15% to 19% were seen once. Sequencing was performed on PBMCs from blood, taken approximately 13 days after vaccination. The receptors originated from a man between 50 and 59 years old who received an inactivated influenza vaccine. Both conserved end residues are part of each CDR3. A D gene is named only where the DNA matches it firmly. Not every row has a clone size; where given, it reads once, few, many or a size class.

j_gene: TRBJ2-2
v_gene: TRBV6-2/TRBV6-3
d_gene: .
abundance: few
CDR3nt: TGTGCCAGCAGTTACTGGGGCGCCGAGCGCGGGGAGCTGTTTTTT
CDR3aa: CASSYWGAERGELFF

j_gene: TRBJ1-2
v_gene: TRBV6-2/TRBV6-3
d_gene: .
abundance: few
CDR3nt: TGTGCCAGCAGTGGGGTCGCGTTACGACAGCAATATGGCTACACCTTC
CDR3aa: CASSGVALRQQYGYTF

j_gene: TRBJ2-3
v_gene: TRBV11-1
d_gene: .
abundance: few
CDR3nt: TGTGCCAGCAGCTCACATGGTGGTAGCGGAGTCGGTACGCAGTATTTT
CDR3aa: CASSSHGGSGVGTQYF

j_gene: TRBJ2-1
v_gene: TRBV4-1
d_gene: .
abundance: .
CDR3nt: TGCGCCAGCAGCCCCGCCCTGGGCTCCAATGAGCAGTTCTTC
CDR3aa: CASSPALGSNEQFF

j_gene: TRBJ2-7
v_gene: TRBV6-2/TRBV6-3
d_gene: TRBD2
abundance: many
CDR3nt: TGTGCCAGCAGTGCTCATAGCGGGAGGGGCAACGAGCAGTACTTC
CDR3aa: CASSAHSGRGNEQYF

j_gene: TRBJ1-1
v_gene: TRBV10-3
d_gene: TRBD1
abundance: few
CDR3nt: TGTGCCATCGGGGAGACAGGGATCGAAGCTTTCTTT
CDR3aa: CAIGETGIEAFF

j_gene: TRBJ2-3
v_gene: TRBV5-1
d_gene: .
abundance: few
CDR3nt: TGCGCCAGCAGCCAAGGACAGACAGATACGCAGTATTTT
CDR3aa: CASSQGQTDTQYF

j_gene: TRBJ2-1
v_gene: TRBV6-1
d_gene: .
abundance: few
CDR3nt: TGTGCCAGCAGTCAAAGGACAGTTTATGAGCAGTTCTTC
CDR3aa: CASSQRTVYEQFF

j_gene: TRBJ2-1
v_gene: TRBV10-3
d_gene: .
abundance: .
CDR3nt: TGTGCCATCACCTCCCGGGACGATCCCTACAATGAGCAGTTCTTC
CDR3aa: CAITSRDDPYNEQFF

j_gene: TRBJ2-1
v_gene: TRBV14
d_gene: TRBD2
abundance: .
CDR3nt: TGTGCCAGCAGCCCCCCGGGACTAGCGGGGGACAATGAGCAGTTCTTC
CDR3aa: CASSPPGLAGDNEQFF

j_gene: TRBJ1-1
v_gene: TRBV12-3/TRBV12-4
d_gene: .
abundance: .
CDR3nt: TGTGCCAGCAGTTTATTCCCCAAGACAGCTTTCTTT
CDR3aa: CASSLFPKTAFF

j_gene: TRBJ2-1
v_gene: TRBV20-1
d_gene: .
abundance: few
CDR3nt: TGCAGTGCTAGAGATTTGGGGGAGAGAGAGAATGAGCAGTTCTTC
CDR3aa: CSARDLGERENEQFF

j_gene: TRBJ2-1
v_gene: TRBV10-3
d_gene: .
abundance: .
CDR3nt: TGTGCCATCAGGGACACAGCTTCAACCTACAATGAGCAGTTCTTC
CDR3aa: CAIRDTASTYNEQFF

j_gene: TRBJ2-3
v_gene: TRBV20-1
d_gene: .
abundance: many
CDR3nt: TGCAGTGTGGAGACTAGCACAGATACGCAGTATTTT
CDR3aa: CSVETSTDTQYF

j_gene: TRBJ2-4
v_gene: TRBV4-2
d_gene: .
abundance: few
CDR3nt: TGTGCCAGCAGCCAAGGTTCGGGAGCCAAAAACATTCAGTACTTC
CDR3aa: CASSQGSGAKNIQYF

j_gene: TRBJ1-6
v_gene: TRBV30
d_gene: .
abundance: few
CDR3nt: TGTGCCTGGAGGTATTTACCGCGGAATACAGGCCCGCTACGAAATTCACCCCTCCACTTT
CDR3aa: CAWRYLPRNTGPLRNSPLHF

j_gene: TRBJ2-1
v_gene: TRBV25-1
d_gene: TRBD2
abundance: few
CDR3nt: TGTGCCAGCAGTGCCCGGACTAGCGGGGGGGCGGTTGAGCAGTTCTTC
CDR3aa: CASSARTSGGAVEQFF

j_gene: TRBJ1-5
v_gene: TRBV28
d_gene: TRBD1
abundance: few
CDR3nt: TGTGCCAGCAGCACGGGGGGGACAGGCATTCCGGCTAGCAATCAGCCCCAGCATTTT
CDR3aa: CASSTGGTGIPASNQPQHF

j_gene: TRBJ2-7
v_gene: TRBV12-3/TRBV12-4
d_gene: .
abundance: many
CDR3nt: TGTGCCAGCAGTTTCAGGAACTACGAGCAGTACTTC
CDR3aa: CASSFRNYEQYF

j_gene: TRBJ2-3
v_gene: TRBV11-2
d_gene: .
abundance: .
CDR3nt: TGTGCCAGCAGCGTGGCCCCTGGTAGTTTCGATACGCAGTATTTT
CDR3aa: CASSVAPGSFDTQYF

j_gene: TRBJ2-2
v_gene: TRBV24-1
d_gene: TRBD1
abundance: .
CDR3nt: TGTGCCACCAGTGATCCCGGCAGGGGGCACACCGGGGAGCTGTTTTTT
CDR3aa: CATSDPGRGHTGELFF

j_gene: TRBJ2-7
v_gene: TRBV12-3/TRBV12-4
d_gene: .
abundance: .
CDR3nt: TGTGCCAGCGGGGGGTCTTCCCTAAAGCAGTACTTC
CDR3aa: CASGGSSLKQYF

j_gene: TRBJ1-5
v_gene: TRBV13
d_gene: .
abundance: .
CDR3nt: TGTGCCAGCAGCACCCGACAGGAACGGAATCAGCCCCAGCATTTT
CDR3aa: CASSTRQERNQPQHF

j_gene: TRBJ2-1
v_gene: TRBV5-8
d_gene: TRBD2
abundance: .
CDR3nt: TGTGCCAGCAGCTTGGCGGGAGGGATATATGAGCAGTTCTTC
CDR3aa: CASSLAGGIYEQFF

j_gene: TRBJ2-4
v_gene: TRBV7-2
d_gene: .
abundance: .
CDR3nt: TGTGCCAGCAGCGCAGAAAACATTCAGTACTTC
CDR3aa: CASSAENIQYF

j_gene: TRBJ2-1
v_gene: TRBV28
d_gene: TRBD2
abundance: .
CDR3nt: TGTGCCAGCAGTCCCCGTGAAGGACTAGCGGTTTCTTTCTCCTACAATGAGCAGTTCTTC
CDR3aa: CASSPREGLAVSFSYNEQFF

j_gene: TRBJ2-7
v_gene: TRBV7-2
d_gene: .
abundance: few
CDR3nt: TGTGCCAGCAGCTTAGTCTTTGTGGGAGCGTACGAGCAGTACTTC
CDR3aa: CASSLVFVGAYEQYF

j_gene: TRBJ1-2
v_gene: TRBV5-6
d_gene: .
abundance: many
CDR3nt: TGTGCCAGCACCTGGTTGAACTATGGCTACACCTTC
CDR3aa: CASTWLNYGYTF

j_gene: TRBJ2-5
v_gene: TRBV12-3/TRBV12-4
d_gene: TRBD1
abundance: .
CDR3nt: TGTGCCAGCATCAAAGGGGTCGGGACAGTTTTACAAGAGACCCAGTACTTC
CDR3aa: CASIKGVGTVLQETQYF

j_gene: TRBJ2-1
v_gene: TRBV7-9
d_gene: TRBD2
abundance: .
CDR3nt: TGTGCCAGCAGCTCACGACTGGGAGGGGAGCAGTTCTTC
CDR3aa: CASSSRLGGEQFF

j_gene: TRBJ2-5
v_gene: TRBV7-9
d_gene: .
abundance: .
CDR3nt: TGTGCCAGCAGCCCCCCCGGTCTGTTCCAAGAGACCCAGTACTTC
CDR3aa: CASSPPGLFQETQYF

j_gene: TRBJ2-6
v_gene: TRBV10-3
d_gene: TRBD1
abundance: few
CDR3nt: TGTGCCGTAACAGGGGGCACTAACTCTGGGGCCAACGTCCTGACTTTC
CDR3aa: CAVTGGTNSGANVLTF

j_gene: TRBJ1-1
v_gene: TRBV2
d_gene: TRBD1
abundance: .
CDR3nt: TGTGCCAGCAGTCAACAGGGGAGCACTGAAGCTTTCTTT
CDR3aa: CASSQQGSTEAFF

j_gene: TRBJ2-5
v_gene: TRBV29-1
d_gene: .
abundance: few
CDR3nt: TGCAGCGTTGGTAGGGCCCCTCAAGAGACCCAGTACTTC
CDR3aa: CSVGRAPQETQYF

j_gene: TRBJ1-4
v_gene: TRBV25-1
d_gene: .
abundance: few
CDR3nt: TGTGCCAGCAGTGCATCAGGGGAGGCTAATGAAAAACTGTTTTTT
CDR3aa: CASSASGEANEKLFF

j_gene: TRBJ2-4
v_gene: TRBV20-1
d_gene: TRBD2
abundance: many
CDR3nt: TGCAGTGCTTCTAGCGGGAGGGCCGGAAACATTCAGTACTTC
CDR3aa: CSASSGRAGNIQYF

j_gene: TRBJ2-1
v_gene: TRBV5-1
d_gene: .
abundance: .
CDR3nt: TGCGCCAGCAGCCCAACGGGCGGGTACTACAATGAGCAGTTCTTC
CDR3aa: CASSPTGGYYNEQFF

j_gene: TRBJ1-6
v_gene: TRBV7-9
d_gene: .
abundance: many
CDR3nt: TGTGCCAGCAGCTGGGGGGACTTCAATTCACCCCTCCACTTT
CDR3aa: CASSWGDFNSPLHF

j_gene: TRBJ1-4
v_gene: TRBV5-5
d_gene: .
abundance: .
CDR3nt: TGTGCCAGCAGCCCCAGGGACGGGGAGGCCGAAAAACTGTTTTTT
CDR3aa: CASSPRDGEAEKLFF

j_gene: TRBJ2-2
v_gene: TRBV5-1
d_gene: .
abundance: few
CDR3nt: TGCGCCAGCAATGCTCAGGGCACGAACACCGGGGAGCTGTTTTTT
CDR3aa: CASNAQGTNTGELFF

j_gene: TRBJ2-7
v_gene: TRBV12-3/TRBV12-4
d_gene: .
abundance: few
CDR3nt: TGTGCCAGCAGTTTGGGCTACTTCTACGAGCAGTACTTC
CDR3aa: CASSLGYFYEQYF

j_gene: TRBJ2-3
v_gene: TRBV5-1
d_gene: TRBD1
abundance: .
CDR3nt: TGCGCCAGCAGCTTGGAAACAGGGGGTTATAAGGATACGCAGTATTTT
CDR3aa: CASSLETGGYKDTQYF

j_gene: TRBJ2-2
v_gene: TRBV2
d_gene: .
abundance: few
CDR3nt: TGTGCCAGCAGTGAAGTGGGCCGGAGGACCGGGGAGCTGTTTTTT
CDR3aa: CASSEVGRRTGELFF

j_gene: TRBJ2-3
v_gene: TRBV15
d_gene: .
abundance: few
CDR3nt: TGTGCCACCAGCCCGAGACCTAGCACAGATACGCAGTATTTT
CDR3aa: CATSPRPSTDTQYF

j_gene: TRBJ1-1
v_gene: TRBV6-2/TRBV6-3
d_gene: .
abundance: .
CDR3nt: TGTGCCAGCAGCCCCTCCGGCCGGCTCTCCTTTGGAGCTTTCTTT
CDR3aa: CASSPSGRLSFGAFF

j_gene: TRBJ2-1
v_gene: TRBV6-2/TRBV6-3
d_gene: TRBD2
abundance: few
CDR3nt: TGTGCCAGCAGCCTTAGCGGGAGCTCTGGCAATGAGCAGTTCTTC
CDR3aa: CASSLSGSSGNEQFF

j_gene: TRBJ2-3
v_gene: TRBV12-3/TRBV12-4
d_gene: .
abundance: .
CDR3nt: TGTGCCAGCAGCTCCCCGGAGGGGCAGTTCACAGATACGCAGTATTTT
CDR3aa: CASSSPEGQFTDTQYF

j_gene: TRBJ2-4
v_gene: TRBV4-1
d_gene: .
abundance: .
CDR3nt: TGCGCCAGCAGCCATCAGGGGGGTAAAAACATTCAGTACTTC
CDR3aa: CASSHQGGKNIQYF

j_gene: TRBJ2-3
v_gene: TRBV4-2
d_gene: TRBD2
abundance: few
CDR3nt: TGTGCCAGCAGCCAAGATTCTAGCGGGAGGGCCTTAGATACGCAGTATTTT
CDR3aa: CASSQDSSGRALDTQYF

j_gene: TRBJ2-1
v_gene: TRBV4-3
d_gene: .
abundance: .
CDR3nt: TGCGCCAGCAGCCAAGAATTGTGGACAAGCTACAATGAGCAGTTCTTC
CDR3aa: CASSQELWTSYNEQFF

j_gene: TRBJ2-1
v_gene: TRBV27
d_gene: TRBD2
abundance: .
CDR3nt: TGTGCCAGCAGTTCCGGACTAGCTTCTACAAGCCAGCAGTTCTTC
CDR3aa: CASSSGLASTSQQFF

j_gene: TRBJ2-2
v_gene: TRBV7-2
d_gene: TRBD1
abundance: .
CDR3nt: TGTGCCAGCAGCCCTCGAACTGGACAGGGGAACGGGGAGCTGTTTTTT
CDR3aa: CASSPRTGQGNGELFF

j_gene: TRBJ2-4
v_gene: TRBV20-1
d_gene: TRBD2
abundance: .
CDR3nt: TGCAGTGCTAGAAGCAGCGGGGTGACCCTAGCCAAAAACATTCAGTACTTC
CDR3aa: CSARSSGVTLAKNIQYF

j_gene: TRBJ2-1
v_gene: TRBV7-2
d_gene: TRBD2
abundance: .
CDR3nt: TGTGCCTGCCAAGGACTAGCGGGAGGGCCTTACAATGAGCAGTTCTTC
CDR3aa: CACQGLAGGPYNEQFF